The 14 T cell receptor beta chains listed next were all sequenced from one sample in a study of T cells after posttransplantation cyclophosphamide (dated by TCRdb to about 2016). The library was made by the immunoSEQ multiplex PCR assay. The table was pulled from immuneACCESS by TCRdb, which kept in-frame rearrangements only. Such tables lose some clones; where checked, under half of the loss comes from unresolved V genes, and the rest has no known cause. The table records about 7,500 clones for this sample, and not one of them appears only once. The top ten hold 5.5% to 7% of the sample. The time point label corresponds to: posttransplant day relative to BM transplant. Reading the label with the study, this specimen's treatment or condition is: high-dose cyclophosphamide on days +3 and +4 as single-agent GVHD prophylaxis. Busulfan and fludarabine conditioning, a related or unrelated marrow graft, and cyclophosphamide on days +3 and +4 were given to PTCy patients.

The sample consisted of PBMCs, taken after allogeneic stem cell transplant with posttransplant cyclophosphamide. These receptor sequences come from a male patient in his late teens or twenties who received an allogeneic stem cell transplant from an unrelated donor, was CMV-positive, and had acute and chronic GVHD. Some T cells seen after a transplant may have their origin in the graft donor.

This clone has ten or more counts. V usage is TRBV19 and J usage is TRBJ2-2; D may be TRBD1 (6 bases). V was shortened by 4 bases and J by 6 bases, with 15 bases between the two germline ends. The CDR3 consists of 15 residues. Germline V gives CDR1 LNHDA, CDR2 SQIVND (reference sequence). The CDR3 region is CASSSIWGQAGELFF. The CDR3, as DNA: TGTGCCAGTAGTAGTATCTGGGGGCAGGCCGGGGAGCTGTTTTTT.

The table lists this clone with many counts. The CDR3 DNA is TGTGCTAGTGGTTTCGGGACAGGAAAGAATGAAAAACTGTTTTTT. It specifies CASGFGTGKNEKLFF. The chain is built from TRBV12-5 and TRBJ1-4; 8 bases align to TRBD1. Germline V lookup: CDR1 LGHNT, CDR2 FRNRAP. The CDR3 runs 15 residues. Trimming took 3 bases from V and 5 from J; bases not matched to a gene: 5.

This clone was counted at least ten times. The rearrangement joins TRBV5-6 to TRBJ2-7; unclear D gene. The CDR3 is made up of 12 amino acids. Per germline, CDR1 SGHDT and CDR2 YYEEEE. The CDR3 region is CASSLAPSEEYV. The CDR3 nucleotides are TGTGCCAGCAGCTTGGCCCCAAGCGAGGAGTACGTC.

In its sample, this clone ranks as medium-sized. The CDR3 coding sequence is TGTGCCAGCAGCGAGAAGACAGGTCCCGGGGCCAACGTCCTGACTTTC. Translation: CASSEKTGPGANVLTF. The chain employs TRBV7-8 and TRBJ2-6; D perhaps matches TRBD1 (6 bases). V lost 5 bases and J 4 bases, leaving 15 bases between the germline ends. This CDR3 has 16 residues. CDR1 SGHVS and CDR2 FQNEAQ come from the germline V gene.

This clone showed up many times. The chain joins TRBV6-1 to TRBJ2-3, with 9 positions matching TRBD1. Germline V gives CDR1 MNHNS, CDR2 SASEGT. Trimming at V came to 6 bases and at J to 4 bases, leaving 8 bases not matched to a gene. This CDR3 has 15 residues. The CDR3 loop reads CASRRDRVFPDTQYF. The DNA of the CDR3 is TGTGCCAGCAGACGGGACAGGGTCTTCCCAGATACGCAGTATTTT.

This clone was seen at least ten times. V gene TRBV19 combines with J gene TRBJ2-7; 7 nucleotides match TRBD1. The CDR3 contains 15 residues. The J segment lost 2 bases and the V segment lost 1 base, leaving 5 bases of the junction unmatched. Germline CDR1 is LNHDA and CDR2 is SQIVND (reference sequence). DNA of the CDR3: TGTGCCAGTAGTATAGGCCGGGACAGACCCTACGAGCAGTACTTC. Residues: CASSIGRDRPYEQYF.

This clone has ten or more counts. The V gene is TRBV6-5, the J gene TRBJ2-2; D is uncertain. The CDR3 consists of 13 residues. The V and J ends lost 6 bases and 5 bases respectively, with 10 bases between them. CDR1 MNHEY and CDR2 SVGAGI come from the germline V gene. CDR3 DNA sequence: TGTGCCAGCAGCCCGACATTAACCGGGGAGCTGTTTTTT. Its translation: CASSPTLTGELFF.

This clone was detected many times. V usage is TRBV18 and J usage is TRBJ2-1; 7 bases are a match to TRBD1. J lost 10 bases, V lost 4 bases, and 10 bases had no gene match. The CDR3 totals 14 residues. Per germline, CDR1 KGHSH and CDR2 LQKENI. The CDR3, as DNA: TGTGCCAGCTCACTCTTAATACAGGGGTCCGAGCAGTTCTTC. This gives the protein CASSLLIQGSEQFF.

Many counts were recorded for this clone. The genes are TRBV30 and TRBJ1-6; D is possibly TRBD1 (6 bases). Trimming took 0 bases from V and 7 from J, leaving 16 bases between them. CDR3 length equals 16 residues. Germline V CDR1 and CDR2: GTSNPN, SVGIG (reference sequence). The CDR3 reads CAWSVAGGRENSPLHF. The CDR3 DNA follows: TGTGCCTGGAGTGTAGCGGGGGGCAGGGAAAATTCACCCCTCCACTTT. The full variable domain, with the rest looked up from reference TRBV30 and TRBJ1-6, is SQTIHQWPATLVQPVGSPLSLECTVEGTSNPNLYWYRQAAGRGLQLLFYSVGIGQISSEVPQNLSASRPQDRQFILSSKKLLLSDSGFYLCAWSVAGGRENSPLHFGNGTRLTVT.

This clone has at least ten counts. The J gene is TRBJ1-5, the V gene TRBV7-9; maybe TRBD1 (6 bases). Germline V gene lookup returns CDR1 SEHNR and CDR2 FQNEAQ (reference sequence). Deletions cut 5 bases from V and 2 bases from J, with 13 bases between. The CDR3 runs 15 residues. The CDR3 region is CASSEGVRGNQPQHF. Here the CDR3 DNA reads TGTGCCAGCAGCGAGGGGGTCAGGGGCAATCAGCCCCAGCATTTT.

This clone occurred many times. The rearrangement uses TRBV11-3 and TRBJ2-2, with 9 bases matching TRBD2. With 5 bases clipped from V and 0 bases from J, the junction kept 7 bases outside the gene matches. The germline V gene encodes CDR1 SGHNT and CDR2 YENEEA. This CDR3 has 17 residues. The CDR3 is CASSSGGPYSNTGELFF. The CDR3 DNA reads as TGTGCCAGCAGCAGCGGGGGGCCCTACTCGAACACCGGGGAGCTGTTTTTT.

In this sample, this clone turned up many times. This chain connects TRBV27 to TRBJ2-7; TRBD2 aligns across 7 bases. CDR3 size: 15 residues. The germline gives CDR1 MNHEY, CDR2 SMNVEV (reference sequence). V lost 5 bases and J lost 2; bases outside the gene matches: 9. CDR3 nucleotide sequence: TGTGCCAGCAGTAAGGGGTGGGGGGGGGCCTACGAGCAGTACGTC. Protein product: CASSKGWGGAYEQYV.

This clone was found many times. The rearrangement joins TRBV5-1 to TRBJ2-7; D perhaps matches TRBD1 (7 bases). The V and J ends lost 5 bases and 6 bases respectively, with 18 bases between them. CDR1 is SGHRS, CDR2 YFSETQ, per germline. This CDR3 contains 14 residues. This chain's CDR3 is CASRPNAGGSEQYV. The CDR3 DNA follows: TGCGCCAGCAGACCTAATGCAGGGGGGTCCGAGCAGTACGTC.

Ten or more counts support this clone. The chain uses TRBV7-9 and TRBJ2-2; unclear D gene. The ends were cut back, 2 bases at V and 5 bases at J, with 9 bases in the middle. Germline CDR1 reads SEHNR; CDR2 reads FQNEAQ (reference sequence). The CDR3 totals 14 residues. The CDR3 nucleotides are TGTGCCAGCAGCTTATCGGTTGAAACCGGGGAGCTGTTTTTT. Residues: CASSLSVETGELFF.